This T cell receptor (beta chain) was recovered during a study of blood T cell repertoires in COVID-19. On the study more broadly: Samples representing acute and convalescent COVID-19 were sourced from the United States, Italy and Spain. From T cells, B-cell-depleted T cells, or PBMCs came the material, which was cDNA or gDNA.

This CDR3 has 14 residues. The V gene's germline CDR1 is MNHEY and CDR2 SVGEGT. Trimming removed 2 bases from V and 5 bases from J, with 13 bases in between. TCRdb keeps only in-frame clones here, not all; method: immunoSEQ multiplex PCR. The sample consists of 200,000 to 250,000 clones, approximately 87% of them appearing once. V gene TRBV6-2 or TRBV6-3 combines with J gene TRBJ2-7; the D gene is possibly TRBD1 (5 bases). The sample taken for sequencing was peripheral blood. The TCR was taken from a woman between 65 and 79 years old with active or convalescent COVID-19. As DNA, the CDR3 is TGTGCCAGCAGTTACCCGATCAGGGTCCACGAGCAGTACTTC. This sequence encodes CASSYPIRVHEQYF.